What follows are 8 T cell receptor beta chains derived from one specimen sequenced in a study of patients and donors after allogeneic stem cell transplantation. TCRdb reprocessed the RT-PCR reads via MiXCR and lists one record per CDR3 protein. The table includes roughly 960,000 distinct CDR3 sequences, about a sixth detected once. The sequenced sample consisted of blood, either unsorted or a sorted T cell fraction (not recorded which). The receptors here all came from a human donor who was either an allogeneic HSCT recipient or a stem cell or donor lymphocyte infusion donor (not recorded which). It is not recorded whose cells these are; they may come from a transplant donor.

The chain carries TRBV24-1 and TRBJ2-7, with 8 bases aligning to TRBD2. The CDR3 has 15 residues. V lost 0 bases and J lost 6; bases outside the gene matches: 6. The germline V gene has CDR1 KGHDR and CDR2 SFDVKD. The CDR3 reads CATSDLSGRVGEQYF. The CDR3 DNA reads as TGTGCCACCAGTGATTTGAGCGGGAGAGTGGGCGAGCAGTACTTC.

This chain connects TRBV3-1 to TRBJ2-7, with a weak D call TRBD2 (6 bases). Trimming removed 2 bases from V and 2 bases from J, with 10 bases in between. Looked up from germline, CDR1 is LGHDT and CDR2 is YNNKEL (reference sequence). The CDR3 contains 14 residues. CDR3 loop: CASSQRTTTYEQYF. DNA for the CDR3: TGTGCCAGCAGCCAACGGACTACCACCTACGAGCAGTACTTC.

This clonotype was seen repeatedly, ten times or more. CDR3 protein: CSVDRQGGTEAFF. The CDR3 coding sequence is TGCAGCGTTGACAGACAGGGGGGGACTGAAGCTTTCTTT. The chain employs TRBV29-1 and TRBJ1-1; the match to TRBD1 covers 9 bases. Germline-derived CDR1 and CDR2 are SQVTM and ANQGSEA. The CDR3 loop spans 13 amino acids. V was pared by 3 bases and J by 5 bases, with 4 bases of the junction left unmatched.

Ten or more counts support this clonotype. V usage is TRBV5-1 and J usage is TRBJ2-7, with D possibly being TRBD2 (5 bases). Trimming stripped 2 bases from V and 5 bases from J, with 8 bases between. The CDR3 totals 12 residues. Germline V CDR1 and CDR2: SGHRS, YFSETQ. The CDR3 is CASSFTGNEQYF. CDR3 in DNA: TGCGCCAGCAGCTTTACGGGAAACGAGCAGTACTTC. Supplemented by reference TRBV5-1 and TRBJ2-7, the full variable domain reads KAGVTQTPRYLIKTRGQQVTLSCSPISGHRSVSWYQQTPGQGLQFLFEYFSETQRNKGNFPGRFSGRQFSNSRSEMNVSTLELGDSALYLCASSFTGNEQYFGPGTRLTVT.

This clonotype showed up many times. The V and J genes are TRBV20-1 and TRBJ2-2, with a weak D call TRBD2 (6 bases). This CDR3 is 14 amino acids long. The V end was cut by 6 bases, the J end by 7 bases, with 18 bases between. Germline values: CDR1 DFQATT, CDR2 SNEGSKA (reference sequence). CDR3 coding DNA: TGCAGTGCAAGATCGGCGCGGGAAGGCGGGGAGCTGTTTTTT. Translating it yields CSARSAREGGELFF.

This clonotype was recorded at least ten times. This chain uses TRBV12-3 or TRBV12-4 with TRBJ1-6; the D gene is possibly TRBD1 (5 bases). The CDR3 is 14 amino acids. The germline V and J ends were trimmed by 5 bases and 5 bases, with 10 bases remaining between them. CDR3 amino acids: CASSRSGNNSPLHF. The CDR3 DNA sequence: TGTGCCAGCAGTCGGTCAGGGAATAATTCACCCCTCCACTTT.

The chain joins TRBV18 to TRBJ2-4; D possibly corresponds to TRBD2 (5 bases). The CDR3 length is 13 residues. In germline, CDR1 is KGHSH, CDR2 LQKENI. Deletions cut 2 bases from V and 8 bases from J, with 10 bases between. The CDR3 sequence is CASSPDRRDIQYF. The CDR3, as DNA: TGTGCCAGCTCACCAGATCGGCGGGACATTCAGTACTTC.

This clonotype was seen only a few times. The gene calls are TRBV15 and TRBJ2-2; TRBD2 aligns across 9 bases. Germline lookup yields CDR1 LNHNV and CDR2 YYDKDF (reference sequence). The V gene end was trimmed by 0 bases and the J gene end by 10 bases; junction bases not matched to a gene: 9. This CDR3 contains 16 residues. The CDR3, as DNA: TGTGCCACCAGCAGAGAGTCTGGCGGGGGGGCCAAGGAGCTGTTTTTT. It encodes CATSRESGGGAKELFF.